The present T cell receptor beta chain was sequenced within a study of T cells in Graves' hyperthyroidism and ophthalmopathy. Study details: Peripheral blood specimens were obtained at initial diagnosis, prior to any treatment. Study-level points and caveats: Appearing also in blood were most of the thyroid clonotypes expanded above 0.001.

Exclusion of patients followed from uncontrolled infection, other autoimmune disease, pregnancy or lactation. The PBMCs studied were ones that came from about 10 ml fresh peripheral blood. This clonotype was seen many times. The antigen is undetermined. There are 18 residues in the CDR3. The V gene lost 1 base and the J gene lost 2 bases, with 20 bases spanning the gap. CDR1 is LGHDT, CDR2 YNNKEL, per germline (reference sequence). Amplification targeted TCR beta CDR3 regions from RNA transcripts. The HTBI primer set drove a first-round RT-PCR of the TCR CDR3. Each CDR3 protein gets one entry after TCRdb re-called the multiplex PCR reads with MiXCR. The repertoire holds 400,000 or so distinct CDR3 sequences, with 13% to 15% as singletons.

The V call is TRBV3-1, the J call TRBJ2-5; TRBD2 is a possible D gene (5 bases). Sequencing was carried out using blood. The sequence was obtained from a woman aged 25 to 39 with Graves' ophthalmopathy. The CDR3 spells CASSQVWLAPANQETQYF. In DNA form, the CDR3 reads TGTGCCAGCAGCCAAGTATGGCTAGCCCCGGCAAATCAAGAGACCCAGTACTTC.